Given below is one T cell receptor (beta chain) in context. It has no known antigen specificity. There are no base qualities to consult, and no much larger clone falls within one base. Libraries were built with RACE. The instrument was a NextSeq 500. During library preparation, unique molecular identifiers were attached to individual cDNA molecules so that TCRs could be counted quantitatively and reproducibly. For every blood RNA sample, sequencing covered both the TCR alpha and TCR beta chains. The original pipeline was this. Samples had a median of roughly 87,000 TCRs, with a range from roughly 23,224 to 700,000. The Decombinator software suite was used to annotate V, J and CDR3 in the TCR reads. Every sample was subsampled to the same number of TCRs (28,000) for the PS versus PT1 abundance plots. TCRs were defined as expanded if absent before sensitization and observed at least eight times at the 2-week time point. The raw public data were reprocessed by TCRdb itself: fastp quality trimming at Q25, MiXCR clonotype calling, in-frame beta chains only. Entries are consolidated by CDR3 protein sequence, retaining the most common genes and DNA. The V and J calls and clone size are TCRdb's, not the authors'. For this sample the table gives fewer than 85,000 distinct CDR3 sequences, of which 9.5% to 13% were detected only once. The leading ten clones occupy approximately 2.5% of the sample.

The sample belongs to a study of human T cells and chemical hapten exposure (dated by TCRdb to the early 2020s). About the investigation overall: For sensitization, 2% DPC in acetone was applied to a 2 cm by 2 cm area of upper inner arm skin. Patients additionally received weekly therapeutic DPC doses to the scalp throughout the approximately 22-week study period. Patch testing was performed on the upper back with Finn chambers containing 0.01% DPC, and the patch tests were scored after 6 days according to International Contact Dermatitis Research Group standards. Alopecia areata with under or over 50% scalp involvement, alopecia totalis and alopecia universalis were represented in the patient cohort, which was mostly female. Libraries were combined into a pool for sequencing, and differences in TCR yield between samples came mainly from small differences in library volumes within the pool. In alopecia patients, the study followed how the peripheral blood TCR repertoire changed in vivo over primary and secondary sensitization to diphenylcyclopropenone (DPC), a hapten. Blood samples were taken from patients before sensitization (week 0) and then at 2, 6 and about 24 weeks after DPC sensitization. Blood for TCR sequencing was provided by twenty-nine alopecia patients at one to four time points (pre-sensitization, 2, 6 and 24 weeks).

CDR1 LNHDA and CDR2 SQIVND are derived from the germline V gene (reference sequence). The junction shows trimming of 2 bases on V and 1 base on J, plus 6 bases between the germline ends. There are 14 amino acids in the CDR3, from cysteine to phenylalanine inclusive. Just the 42-base CDR3 DNA is kept, in frame starting at base 1. This specimen's time point label, per the study, means: patch test 2, 6 weeks after DPC sensitization. The meaning of the sample's treatment or condition label: therapeutic diphenylcyclopropenone sensitization with weekly scalp DPC. At every patch-test visit, the blood draw took place before the patch test was put on. Patients were eligible if aged 18 to 70, diagnosed with alopecia and judged suitable for DPC therapy, and pregnant patients were excluded. Total RNA was extracted from unfractionated whole blood that had been collected in Tempus Blood RNA tubes. The full study reports these points: All patients had alopecia, a presumed autoimmune disease, so their immune response might differ from that of healthy individuals. DPC sensitization did not change how many TCRs were above 1 in 1000 frequency, and no evidence was found of alterations in global repertoire structure. The number of PT1 expanded TCRs positively correlated with patch test score, significant at thresholds 8, 16 and 32 but not 4. Repeated subsampling changed both the strength of the expansion versus patch-test correlation and the threshold at which that correlation became significant. Compared with pre-sensitization or healthy control sets, expanded TCRs formed significantly more large CDR3 similarity clusters, which is consistent with antigen-driven responses.

Here the chain combines TRBV19 and TRBJ2-1; 5 matching bases give a weak D call of TRBD2. The material sequenced was whole blood, taken in connection with sensitization to the hapten diphenylcyclopropenone (DPC). The TCR was taken from a woman in her twenties or thirties with alopecia areata. Some clones in this sample may be carry-over from other donors' samples. The CDR3 region: CASSITGSYNEQFF. Here is the DNA: TGTGCCAGTAGTATAACGGGGTCCTACAATGAGCAGTTCTTC.